This T cell receptor (beta chain) was profiled in a study of T cell repertoires in cytomegalovirus infection. About the research overall: Signatures in public TCR beta sequences pointed to both CMV infection and matching HLA type. Study-level results: Ex vivo, HLA-C-restricted CMV-specific TCR beta clonotypes prevailed over the rest of the response.

A word on this clonotype: Its specificity is not known. At one end, the junction sequence differs from germline, possibly due to a read error.

TCRdb re-called the reads through MiXCR, storing one row per CDR3 protein. The top ten hold 9.5% to 15% of the sample, which has 800,000 to 950,000 distinct CDR3 sequences, approximately 30% seen once. The V gene's germline CDR1 is SGHTS and CDR2 YDEGEE. This CDR3 has 16 residues. The sample consisted of cultured CD8+ T cells from PBMCs, taken from culture after CMV antigen stimulation. The sequence was collected from a human donor in good health (CMV status not recorded). Some clones in this sample may be carry-over from other donors' samples. The gene calls are TRBV5-8 and TRBJ2-3; 8 bases line up with TRBD1. The CDR3 DNA is TGTGTCAGCAGCGAGAGGACAGGGCCAAGGGCAGATACGCAGTATTTT. Amino acid sequence: CVSSERTGPRADTQYF.